This T cell receptor beta chain originates from a study of early T cells in non-severe SARS-CoV-2 infection. Study in general: Chains from this unsorted whole-blood bulk RNA could not be paired.

V lost 4 bases and J 7 bases, leaving 20 bases between the germline ends. The CDR3 contains 16 residues. The V gene's germline CDR1 is SGHVS and CDR2 FQNEAQ. Unique molecular identifiers (one per individual cDNA molecule) were attached. From the 5' RACE reads, TCRdb called clonotypes with MiXCR, one entry per CDR3 protein. Among about 52,000 distinct CDR3 sequences listed, approximately 9.9% were seen once. This clonotype was recorded at least ten times. What it binds is not known. Study results and limitations: VDJdb matches were skewed toward anti-spike CD8 T cell responses.

Sequenced input: whole blood. The TCR originated in an adult who was a healthcare worker with PCR-confirmed SARS-CoV-2 infection or an uninfected control (not recorded which). The chain couples TRBV7-8 to TRBJ2-1; no definite D call. CDR3 amino acids: CASSSVSLFGQNEQFF. CDR3 in DNA: TGTGCCAGCAGCTCCGTATCGCTATTCGGCCAAAATGAGCAGTTCTTC. Full variable domain (remainder filled in from reference TRBV7-8 and TRBJ2-1): GAGVSQSPRYKVAKRGQDVALRCDPISGHVSLFWYQQALGQGPEFLTYFQNEAQLDKSGLPSDRFFAERPEGSVSTLKIQRTQQEDSAVYLCASSSVSLFGQNEQFFGPGTRLTVL.